The 17 T cell receptor beta chains below come from one sample, sequenced in a study of cytomegalovirus exposure and HLA in healthy donors (dated by TCRdb to about 2017). The library relied on the immunoSEQ multiplex PCR assay. For the multiplex PCR, a mixture combining 60 forward primers for TCR Vbeta segments and 13 reverse primers for TCR Jbeta segments was used. Sourced from immuneACCESS, this table was stored by TCRdb with only in-frame sequences that have V and J called. A share of the clones is absent; for the studies checked, an unresolved V gene accounts for under half, and the remainder has no known explanation. The sample records approximately 89,000 clones, about 85% of which are singletons. Clones ranked in the top ten supply about 7% of the sample. The sequenced material came from PBMCs. Receptors were obtained from a man aged 35-49 years in good health and CMV-seropositive.

This chain joins TRBV28 and TRBJ2-1; D unclear. The CDR3 runs to 13 residues. Per germline, CDR1 MDHEN and CDR2 SYDVKM. Trimming left V 2 bases short and J 7 bases short, with 9 bases between. The DNA for the CDR3 is TGTGCCAGCAGTTTAACAGCCAGGAATGAGCAGTTCTTC. It codes for CASSLTARNEQFF.

The rearrangement joins TRBV5-4 to TRBJ2-2; TRBD1 agrees at 7 bases. CDR3 length: 15 residues. Germline assignment: CDR1 SGHNT and CDR2 YYREEE (reference sequence). J gave up 2 bases and V 5 bases, and 6 bases lay outside the gene matches. The CDR3 sequence is CASRQGTANTGELFF. Written as DNA, the CDR3 is TGTGCCAGCAGACAAGGGACAGCCAACACCGGGGAGCTGTTTTTT.

The chain is built from TRBV2 and TRBJ2-3, with a tentative D call TRBD2 (6 bases). The CDR3 contains 14 residues. V lost 2 bases and J 6 bases, leaving 12 bases between the germline ends. Germline loops: CDR1 SNHLY, CDR2 FYNNEI. The DNA of the CDR3 is TGTGCCAGCAGTGAAAGACCTAGCGCCGATACGCAGTATTTT. It translates to CASSERPSADTQYF.

This clone was counted only a few times. The V call is TRBV23-1, the J call TRBJ2-7; 9 positions match TRBD1. TRBV23-1 has ORF status, its function being uncertain. After removal of 4 bases from V and 2 bases from J, the junction contained 15 bases not matched to a gene. The CDR3 is made up of 18 amino acids. CDR3: CASSPLRSLTGGPYEQYF. DNA of the CDR3: TGCGCCAGCAGTCCCCTACGGTCCTTGACAGGGGGTCCCTACGAGCAGTACTTC.

The V gene is TRBV11-2, the J gene TRBJ2-7, with D possibly matching TRBD2 (6 bases). With 1 base removed from V and 5 bases from J, the gap between germline ends came to 18 bases. From germline, CDR1 is SGHAT and CDR2 FQNNGV. The CDR3 spans 16 residues. In DNA form, the CDR3 reads TGTGCCAGCAGCTTAGGTCCCAGTGGAGGGCGCGACGAGCAGTACTTC. It yields the protein CASSLGPSGGRDEQYF.

The V call is TRBV7-3, the J call TRBJ2-2; D is unresolved. Germline lookup yields CDR1 SGHTA and CDR2 FQGTGA. This CDR3 comprises 17 residues. Deletions cut 1 base from V and 2 bases from J, with 14 bases between. As DNA, the CDR3 is TGTGCCAGCAGCTTAAATCCCCCTACGCCAAACACCGGGGAGCTGTTTTTT. Encoded protein: CASSLNPPTPNTGELFF.

This chain joins TRBV6-1 and TRBJ2-3; D gene ambiguous. The CDR3 sequence is 15 residues long. Germline V gives CDR1 MNHNS, CDR2 SASEGT. Trimming shortened V by 4 bases and J by 2 bases, and 13 bases separated the two germline ends. The CDR3 DNA reads as TGTGCCAGCAGTGGGGCCTCCCCTTACACAGATACGCAGTATTTT. Translating gives CASSGASPYTDTQYF.

The rearrangement joins TRBV12-5 to TRBJ2-3; TRBD2 matches at 11 bases. The CDR3 is made up of 16 amino acids. The junction had 6 bases not matched to a gene; V was cut back by 2 bases and J by 5 bases. Germline CDR1 reads LGHNT; CDR2 reads FRNRAP. CDR3 DNA sequence: TGTGCTAGTGGTTTGACGACTAGCGGGGACAGAGATACGCAGTATTTT. Amino acids: CASGLTTSGDRDTQYF.

The gene calls are TRBV25-1 and TRBJ1-6, with a weak D call TRBD1 (5 bases). V was clipped by 1 base and J by 9 bases, with 13 bases between them. The CDR3 totals 15 residues. Looked up from germline, CDR1 is MGHDK and CDR2 is SYGVNS. CDR3 sequence (DNA): TGTGCCAGCAGTGAATTAAGGGGTAGGGTTTCACCCCTCCACTTT. This codes for CASSELRGRVSPLHF.

The J gene is TRBJ2-7, the V gene TRBV7-6; 10 bases are shared with TRBD1. CDR1 and CDR2 (germline): SGHVS, FNYEAQ. CDR3 length: 15 residues. With V trimmed by 4 bases and J by 7 bases, 10 bases remained unmatched. CDR3 region: CASSSGTGAFQEQYF. CDR3 in DNA: TGTGCCAGCAGCTCCGGGACAGGGGCGTTTCAAGAGCAGTACTTC.

The sample holds a few counts of this clone. The chain combines TRBV6-1 with TRBJ1-2; 10 bases align to TRBD1. Germline V gives CDR1 MNHNS, CDR2 SASEGT. The junction had 9 bases not matched to a gene; V was cut back by 2 bases and J by 6 bases. CDR3 length equals 16 residues. The DNA of the CDR3 is TGTGCCAGCAGTGAATCCCGGGACAGGGGTGTCCATGGCTACACCTTC. Translated, it gives CASSESRDRGVHGYTF.

The chain is built from TRBV5-6 and TRBJ2-5; 7 bases agree with TRBD1. The germline CDR1 and CDR2 sequences are SGHDT and YYEEEE. V shed 0 bases and J 5 bases; nucleotides not matched to a gene: 13. This CDR3 spans 17 amino acids. Written as DNA, the CDR3 is TGTGCCAGCAGCTTGGGGCCTCCAGGGGGTCGGAGGGAGACCCAGTACTTC. As protein: CASSLGPPGGRRETQYF.

This rearrangement joins TRBV5-1 to TRBJ1-3; 11 bases map to TRBD1. The CDR3 spans 17 residues. V trimming: 3 bases; J trimming: 2 bases; junction bases outside the gene matches: 7. The germline gives CDR1 SGHRS, CDR2 YFSETQ. For the CDR3, the DNA is TGCGCCAGCAGCTCAGGACAGGGGGCCTTAGCTGGAAACACCATATATTTT. Translation: CASSSGQGALAGNTIYF.

This clone was detected a few times. In nucleotides, the CDR3 is TGTGCCAGCAGAACCGGGGGGAGCACTGAAGCTTTCTTT. Amino acid sequence: CASRTGGSTEAFF. V gene TRBV2 combines with J gene TRBJ1-1, with TRBD1 as a possible D gene (5 bases). The germline V gene encodes CDR1 SNHLY and CDR2 FYNNEI. CDR3 length: 13 residues. Trimming took off 6 bases at V and 4 bases at J, with 12 bases between the two ends. The full variable domain, its missing parts supplied by reference TRBV2 and TRBJ1-1, is EPEVTQTPSHQVTQMGQEVILRCVPISNHLYFYWYRQILGQKVEFLVSFYNNEISEKSEIFDDQFSVERPDGSNFTLKIRSTKLEDSAMYFCASRTGGSTEAFFGQGTRLTVV.

The rearrangement uses TRBV7-3 and TRBJ2-3; TRBD1 matches at 10 bases. V lost 2 bases, J lost 11 bases, and 7 bases stayed unmatched. The CDR3 length is 14 residues. Germline V gives CDR1 SGHTA, CDR2 FQGTGA. CDR3 sequence (DNA): TGTGCCAGCAGCTTACAGGGACAGGGGAGCGAGCAGTATTTT. This encodes CASSLQGQGSEQYF.

The V and J genes are TRBV6-5 and TRBJ2-5, with 8 bases matching TRBD1. After removal of 6 bases from V and 5 bases from J, the junction contained 8 bases not matched to a gene. The CDR3 has 14 amino acids. The germline V gene encodes CDR1 MNHEY and CDR2 SVGAGI. This CDR3 is CASRRQGASETQYF. CDR3 in DNA: TGTGCCAGCAGGCGCCAGGGGGCTAGCGAGACCCAGTACTTC.

This rearrangement joins TRBV30 to TRBJ1-6, with 8 bases identical to TRBD1. This CDR3 has 17 amino acids. CDR1 is GTSNPN, CDR2 SVGIG, per germline (reference sequence). J was trimmed by 4 bases and V by 3 bases; bases with no gene match: 11. For the CDR3, the DNA is TGTGCCTGGAGCCCTGACAGGGGCCGACTGTATAATTCACCCCTCCACTTT. It codes for CAWSPDRGRLYNSPLHF.